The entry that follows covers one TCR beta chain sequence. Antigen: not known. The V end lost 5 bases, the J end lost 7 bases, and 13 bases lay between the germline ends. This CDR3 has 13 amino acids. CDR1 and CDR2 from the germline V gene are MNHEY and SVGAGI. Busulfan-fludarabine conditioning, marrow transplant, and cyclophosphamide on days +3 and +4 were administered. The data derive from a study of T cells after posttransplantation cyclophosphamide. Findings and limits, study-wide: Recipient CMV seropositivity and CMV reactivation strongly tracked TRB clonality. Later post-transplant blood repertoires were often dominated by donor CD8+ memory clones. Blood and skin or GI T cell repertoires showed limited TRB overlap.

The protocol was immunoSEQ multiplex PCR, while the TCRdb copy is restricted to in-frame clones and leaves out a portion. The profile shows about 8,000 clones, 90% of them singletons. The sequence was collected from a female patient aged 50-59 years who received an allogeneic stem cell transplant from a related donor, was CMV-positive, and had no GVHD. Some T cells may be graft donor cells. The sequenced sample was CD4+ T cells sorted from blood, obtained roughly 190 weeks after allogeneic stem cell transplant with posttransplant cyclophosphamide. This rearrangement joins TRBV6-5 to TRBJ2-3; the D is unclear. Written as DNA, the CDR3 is TGTGCCAGCAGTACTGGGCCATTGTATACGCAGTATTTT. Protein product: CASSTGPLYTQYF.